This T cell receptor beta chain stems from a study of blood T cell repertoires in COVID-19. Across the study: Acute-phase and convalescent COVID-19 samples originated in the United States, Italy and Spain. T cells, B-cell-depleted T cells, or PBMCs supplied cDNA or gDNA.

How the authors handled the data: Reference gene primer amplification yielded estimated nucleated cell counts. Profiling relied on immunoSEQ multiplex PCR, and the TCRdb table lists in-frame clones only, not all of them. V, J and clone size reflect that table, while D and trimming were determined from the DNA. Of approximately 200,000 clones listed, around four fifths are singletons. J gave up 0 bases and V 2 bases, and 0 bases lay outside the gene matches. The CDR3 is 16 residues long. The germline V gene encodes CDR1 MNHEY and CDR2 SVGAGI. The TCR sequence derives from a woman aged 25 to 45 with acute or convalescent COVID-19. The chain recombines TRBV6-5 with TRBJ1-6, with 8 bases that match TRBD1. Sequencing was performed on peripheral blood. The CDR3 DNA reads TGTGCCAGCAGTTACACAGGGGGCTCCTATAATTCACCCCTCCACTTT. Protein product: CASSYTGGSYNSPLHF.